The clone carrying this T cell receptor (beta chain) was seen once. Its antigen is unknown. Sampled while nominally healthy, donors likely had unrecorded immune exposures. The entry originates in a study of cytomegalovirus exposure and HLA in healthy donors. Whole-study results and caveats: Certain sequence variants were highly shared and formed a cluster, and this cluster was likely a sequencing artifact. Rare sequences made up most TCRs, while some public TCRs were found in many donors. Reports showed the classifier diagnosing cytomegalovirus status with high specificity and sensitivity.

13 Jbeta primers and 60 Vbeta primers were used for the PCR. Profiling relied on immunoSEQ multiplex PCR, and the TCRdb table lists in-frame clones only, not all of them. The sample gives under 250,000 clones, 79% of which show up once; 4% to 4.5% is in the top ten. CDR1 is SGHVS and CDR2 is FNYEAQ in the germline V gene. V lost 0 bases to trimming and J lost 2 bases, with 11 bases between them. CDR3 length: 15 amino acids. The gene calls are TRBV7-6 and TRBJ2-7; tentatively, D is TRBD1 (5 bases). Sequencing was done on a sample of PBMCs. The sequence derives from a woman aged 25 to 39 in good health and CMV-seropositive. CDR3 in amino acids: CASSLAGQGTYEQYF. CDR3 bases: TGTGCCAGCAGCTTAGCCGGGCAGGGTACCTACGAGCAGTACTTC.